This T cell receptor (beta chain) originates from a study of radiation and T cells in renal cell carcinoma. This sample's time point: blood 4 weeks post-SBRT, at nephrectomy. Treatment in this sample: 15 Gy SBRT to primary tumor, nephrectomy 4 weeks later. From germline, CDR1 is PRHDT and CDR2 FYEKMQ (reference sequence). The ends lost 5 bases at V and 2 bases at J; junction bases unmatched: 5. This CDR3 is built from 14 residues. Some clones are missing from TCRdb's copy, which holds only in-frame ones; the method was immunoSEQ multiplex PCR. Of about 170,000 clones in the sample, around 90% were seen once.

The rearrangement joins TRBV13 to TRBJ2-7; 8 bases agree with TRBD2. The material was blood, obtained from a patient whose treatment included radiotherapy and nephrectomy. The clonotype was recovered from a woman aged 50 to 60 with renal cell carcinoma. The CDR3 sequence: CASSPTGGAYEQYF. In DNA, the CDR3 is TGTGCCAGCAGCCCCACCGGGGGGGCCTACGAGCAGTACTTC.